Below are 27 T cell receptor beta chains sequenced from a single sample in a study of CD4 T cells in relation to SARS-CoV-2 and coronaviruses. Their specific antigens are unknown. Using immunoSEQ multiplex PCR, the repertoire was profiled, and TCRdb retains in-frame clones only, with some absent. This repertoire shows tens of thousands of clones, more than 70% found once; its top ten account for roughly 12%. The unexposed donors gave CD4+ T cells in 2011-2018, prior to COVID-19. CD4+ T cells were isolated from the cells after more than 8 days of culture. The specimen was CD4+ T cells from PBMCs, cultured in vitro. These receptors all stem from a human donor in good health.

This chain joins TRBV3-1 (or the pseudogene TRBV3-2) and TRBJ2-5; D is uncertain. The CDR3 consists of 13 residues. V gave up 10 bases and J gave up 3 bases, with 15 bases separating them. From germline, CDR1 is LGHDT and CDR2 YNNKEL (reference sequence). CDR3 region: CANPTRPEETQYF. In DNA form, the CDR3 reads TGTGCCAACCCGACCAGGCCCGAAGAGACCCAGTACTTC.

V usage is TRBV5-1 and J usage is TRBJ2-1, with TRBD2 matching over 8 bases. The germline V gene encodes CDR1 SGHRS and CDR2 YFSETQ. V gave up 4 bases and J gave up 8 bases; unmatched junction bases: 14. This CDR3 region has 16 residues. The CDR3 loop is CASSPRSGGMGDEQFF. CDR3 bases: TGCGCCAGCAGCCCGAGGAGCGGGGGAATGGGCGATGAGCAGTTCTTC. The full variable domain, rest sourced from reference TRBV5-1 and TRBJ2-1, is KAGVTQTPRYLIKTRGQQVTLSCSPISGHRSVSWYQQTPGQGLQFLFEYFSETQRNKGNFPGRFSGRQFSNSRSEMNVSTLELGDSALYLCASSPRSGGMGDEQFFGPGTRLTVL.

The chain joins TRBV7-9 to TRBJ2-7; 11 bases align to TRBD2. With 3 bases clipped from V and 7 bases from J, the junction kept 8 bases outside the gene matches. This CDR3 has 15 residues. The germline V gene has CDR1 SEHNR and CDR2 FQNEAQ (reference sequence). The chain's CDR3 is CASSFGGLAGTEQYF. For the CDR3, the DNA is TGTGCCAGCAGCTTCGGAGGACTAGCGGGTACAGAGCAGTACTTC.

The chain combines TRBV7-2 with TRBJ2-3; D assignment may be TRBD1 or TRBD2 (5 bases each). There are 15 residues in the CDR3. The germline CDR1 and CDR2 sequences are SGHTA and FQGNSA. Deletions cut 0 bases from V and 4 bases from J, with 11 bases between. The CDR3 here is CASSLAGWGPDTQYF. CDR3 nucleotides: TGTGCCAGCAGCTTAGCGGGATGGGGACCAGATACGCAGTATTTT.

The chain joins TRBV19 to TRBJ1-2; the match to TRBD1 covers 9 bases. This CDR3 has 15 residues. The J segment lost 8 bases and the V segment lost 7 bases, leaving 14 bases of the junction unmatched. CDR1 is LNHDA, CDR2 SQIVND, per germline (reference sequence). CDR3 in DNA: TGTGCCAGTAATAGCGCTGCGGACAGGGGAAGAGGCTACACCTTC. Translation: CASNSAADRGRGYTF.

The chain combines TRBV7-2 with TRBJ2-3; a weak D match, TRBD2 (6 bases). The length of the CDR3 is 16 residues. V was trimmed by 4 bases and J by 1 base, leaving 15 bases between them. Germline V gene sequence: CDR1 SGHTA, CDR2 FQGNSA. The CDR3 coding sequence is TGTGCCAGCAGCTCGGACTACTCTCTCCGCACAGATACGCAGTATTTT. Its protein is CASSSDYSLRTDTQYF.

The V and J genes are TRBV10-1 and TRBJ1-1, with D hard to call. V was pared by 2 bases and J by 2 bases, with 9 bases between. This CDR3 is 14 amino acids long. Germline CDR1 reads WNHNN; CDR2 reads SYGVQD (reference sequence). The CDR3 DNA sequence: TGCGCCAGCAGTGAGGGTAGGGAAAACACTGAAGCTTTCTTT. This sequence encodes CASSEGRENTEAFF.

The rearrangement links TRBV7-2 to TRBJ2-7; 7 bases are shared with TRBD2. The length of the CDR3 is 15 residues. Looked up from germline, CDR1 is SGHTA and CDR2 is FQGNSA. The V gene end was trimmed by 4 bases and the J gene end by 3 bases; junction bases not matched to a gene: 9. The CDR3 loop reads CASSSGLVGGYEQYF. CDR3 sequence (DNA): TGTGCCAGCAGCTCAGGACTAGTAGGAGGCTACGAGCAGTACTTC. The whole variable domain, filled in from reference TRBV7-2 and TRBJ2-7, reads GAGVSQSPSNKVTEKGKDVELRCDPISGHTALYWYRQSLGQGLEFLIYFQGNSAPDKSGLPSDRFSAERTGGSVSTLTIQRTQQEDSAVYLCASSSGLVGGYEQYFGPGTRLTVT.

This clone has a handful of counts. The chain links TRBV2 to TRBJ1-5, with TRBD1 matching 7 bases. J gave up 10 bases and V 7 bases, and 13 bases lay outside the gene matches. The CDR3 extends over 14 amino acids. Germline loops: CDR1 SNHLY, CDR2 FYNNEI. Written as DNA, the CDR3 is TGTGCCAGCAAGGGGGGGACAGACTTTAGTCCCCAGCATTTT. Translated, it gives CASKGGTDFSPQHF. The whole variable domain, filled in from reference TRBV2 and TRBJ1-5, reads EPEVTQTPSHQVTQMGQEVILRCVPISNHLYFYWYRQILGQKVEFLVSFYNNEISEKSEIFDDQFSVERPDGSNFTLKIRSTKLEDSAMYFCASKGGTDFSPQHFGDGTRLSIL.

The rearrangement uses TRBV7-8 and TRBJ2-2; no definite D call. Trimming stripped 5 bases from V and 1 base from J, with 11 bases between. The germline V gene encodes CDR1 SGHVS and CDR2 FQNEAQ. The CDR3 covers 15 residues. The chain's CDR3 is CASSPRTGNTGELFF. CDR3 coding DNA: TGTGCCAGCAGCCCCAGGACGGGGAACACCGGGGAGCTGTTTTTT.

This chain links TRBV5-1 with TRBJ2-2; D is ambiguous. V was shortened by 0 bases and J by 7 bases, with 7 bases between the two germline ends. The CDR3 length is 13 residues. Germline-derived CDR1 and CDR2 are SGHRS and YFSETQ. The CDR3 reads CASSLGINGELFF. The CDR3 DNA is TGCGCCAGCAGCTTGGGTATCAACGGGGAGCTGTTTTTT.

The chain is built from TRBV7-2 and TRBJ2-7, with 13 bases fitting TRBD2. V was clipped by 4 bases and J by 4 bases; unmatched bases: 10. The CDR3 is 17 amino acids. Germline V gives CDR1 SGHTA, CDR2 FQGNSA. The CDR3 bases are TGTGCCAGCAGCTCGCAGGGGGGGACTAGCGGGATATACGAGCAGTACTTC. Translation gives CASSSQGGTSGIYEQYF.

CDR3 coding DNA: TGCGCCAGCAGCTTGGAAGCTAGCGGTTCCTACGAGCAGTACTTC. It yields the protein CASSLEASGSYEQYF. The chain has TRBV5-1 and TRBJ2-7, with 7 bases fitting TRBD2. The trim removed 0 bases at V and 1 base at J, leaving 4 bases unmatched. Germline loops: CDR1 SGHRS, CDR2 YFSETQ. The length of the CDR3 is 15 residues.

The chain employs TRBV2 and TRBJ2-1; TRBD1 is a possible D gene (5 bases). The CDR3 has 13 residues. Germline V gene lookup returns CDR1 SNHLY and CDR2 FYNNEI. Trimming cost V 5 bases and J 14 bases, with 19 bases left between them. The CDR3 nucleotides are TGTGCCAGCAGTATCTGGGGTAGGGGTGGCAAGTTCTTC. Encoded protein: CASSIWGRGGKFF.

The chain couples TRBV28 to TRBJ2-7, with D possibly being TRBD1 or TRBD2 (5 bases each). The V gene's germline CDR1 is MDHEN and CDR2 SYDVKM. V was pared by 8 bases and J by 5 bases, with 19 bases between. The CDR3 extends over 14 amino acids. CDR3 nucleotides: TGTGCCAGCCGATCCTTATCCGGGGCGGACGAGCAGTACTTC. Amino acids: CASRSLSGADEQYF.

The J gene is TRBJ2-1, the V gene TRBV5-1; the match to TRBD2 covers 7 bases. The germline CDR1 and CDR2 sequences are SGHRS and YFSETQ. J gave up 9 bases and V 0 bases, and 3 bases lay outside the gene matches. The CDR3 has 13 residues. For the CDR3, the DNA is TGCGCCAGCAGCTTGGGTGGCGGGGGTGAGCAGTTCTTC. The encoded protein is CASSLGGGGEQFF.

CDR3 region: CASSLDVSGTDTQYF. The CDR3 nucleotides are TGTGCCAGCAGCTTAGATGTCTCTGGCACAGATACGCAGTATTTT. The chain carries TRBV11-2 and TRBJ2-3, with unresolved D. The V and J ends lost 0 bases and 1 base respectively, with 8 bases between them. Germline CDR1 SGHAT, CDR2 FQNNGV. This CDR3 comprises 15 residues.

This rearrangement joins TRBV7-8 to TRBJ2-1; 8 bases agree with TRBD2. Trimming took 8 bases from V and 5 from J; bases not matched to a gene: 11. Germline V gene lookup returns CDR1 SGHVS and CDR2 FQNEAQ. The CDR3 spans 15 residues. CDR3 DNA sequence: TGTGCCAGCGAGCGGGAGTTTCGCCAAAACAATGAGCAGTTCTTC. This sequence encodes CASEREFRQNNEQFF.

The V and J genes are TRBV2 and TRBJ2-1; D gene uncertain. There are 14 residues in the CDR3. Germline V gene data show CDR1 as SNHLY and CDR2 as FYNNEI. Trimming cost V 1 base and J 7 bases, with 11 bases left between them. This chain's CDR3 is CASSEGHQGNEQFF. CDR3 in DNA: TGTGCCAGCAGTGAAGGGCACCAAGGGAATGAGCAGTTCTTC. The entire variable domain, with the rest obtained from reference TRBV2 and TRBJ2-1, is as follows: EPEVTQTPSHQVTQMGQEVILRCVPISNHLYFYWYRQILGQKVEFLVSFYNNEISEKSEIFDDQFSVERPDGSNFTLKIRSTKLEDSAMYFCASSEGHQGNEQFFGPGTRLTVL.

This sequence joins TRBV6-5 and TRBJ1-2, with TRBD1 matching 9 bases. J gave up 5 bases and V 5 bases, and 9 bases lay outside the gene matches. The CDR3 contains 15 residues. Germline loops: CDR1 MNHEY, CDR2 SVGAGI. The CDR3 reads CASSPSPGTGYGYTF. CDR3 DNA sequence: TGTGCCAGCAGTCCGAGTCCCGGGACAGGGTATGGCTACACCTTC.

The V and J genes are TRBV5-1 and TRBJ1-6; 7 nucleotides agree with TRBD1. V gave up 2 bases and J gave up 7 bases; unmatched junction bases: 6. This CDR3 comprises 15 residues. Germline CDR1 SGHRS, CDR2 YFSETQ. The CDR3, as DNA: TGCGCCAGCAGCTTTACCGGGACAGAGAATTCACCCCTCCACTTT. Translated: CASSFTGTENSPLHF.

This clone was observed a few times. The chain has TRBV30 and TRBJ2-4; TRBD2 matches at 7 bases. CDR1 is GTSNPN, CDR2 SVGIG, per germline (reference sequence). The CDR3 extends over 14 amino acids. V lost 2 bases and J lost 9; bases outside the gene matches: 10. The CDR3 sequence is CAWSPHRTGGIQYF. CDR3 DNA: TGTGCCTGGAGTCCCCATCGTACGGGGGGCATTCAGTACTTC.

The CDR3 nucleotides read TGTGCCAGCACGCTTGAGTGGACTAGCACAGATACGCAGTATTTT. Translation gives CASTLEWTSTDTQYF. The chain couples TRBV6-5 to TRBJ2-3; maybe TRBD2 (5 bases). The CDR3 is 15 residues long. Trimming took 7 bases from V and 0 from J, leaving 14 bases between them. Per the germline V gene, CDR1 is MNHEY and CDR2 is SVGAGI.

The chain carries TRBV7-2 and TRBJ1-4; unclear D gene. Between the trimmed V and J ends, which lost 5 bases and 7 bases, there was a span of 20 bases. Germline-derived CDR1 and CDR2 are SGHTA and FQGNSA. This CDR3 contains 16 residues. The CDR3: CASSPLGLSRLEKLFF. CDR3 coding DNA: TGTGCCAGCAGCCCCCTGGGGTTGTCACGTCTTGAAAAACTGTTTTTT.

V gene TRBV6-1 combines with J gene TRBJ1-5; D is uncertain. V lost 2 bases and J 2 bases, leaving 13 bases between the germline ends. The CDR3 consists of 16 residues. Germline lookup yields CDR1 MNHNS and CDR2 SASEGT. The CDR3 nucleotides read TGTGCCAGCAGTGAAAGGTCAATCGTCGGCAATCAGCCCCAGCATTTT. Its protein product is CASSERSIVGNQPQHF.

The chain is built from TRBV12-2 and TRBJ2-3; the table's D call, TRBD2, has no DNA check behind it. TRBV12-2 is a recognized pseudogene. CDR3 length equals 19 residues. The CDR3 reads CASRLEWATSGSSTDTQYF. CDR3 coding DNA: TGTGCAAGTCGCTTAGAATGGGCGACTAGCGGTTCTAGCACAGATACGCAGTATTTT.

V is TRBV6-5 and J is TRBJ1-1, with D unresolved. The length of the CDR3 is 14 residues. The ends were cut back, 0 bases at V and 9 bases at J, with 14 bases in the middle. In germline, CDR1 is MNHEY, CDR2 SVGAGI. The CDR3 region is CASSYSTGDPKAFF. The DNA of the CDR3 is TGTGCCAGCAGTTACTCGACGGGTGATCCTAAAGCTTTCTTT.